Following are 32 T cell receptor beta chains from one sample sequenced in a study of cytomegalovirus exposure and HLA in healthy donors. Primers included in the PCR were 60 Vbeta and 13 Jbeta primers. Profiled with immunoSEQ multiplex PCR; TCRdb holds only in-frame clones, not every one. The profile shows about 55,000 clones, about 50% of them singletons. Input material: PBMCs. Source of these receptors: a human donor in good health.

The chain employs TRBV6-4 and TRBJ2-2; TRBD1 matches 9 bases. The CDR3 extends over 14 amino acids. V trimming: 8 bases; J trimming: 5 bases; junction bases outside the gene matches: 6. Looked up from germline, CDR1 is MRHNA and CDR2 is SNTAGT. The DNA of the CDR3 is TGTGCCAGCGAACAGGGGGCCGGGACCGGGGAGCTGTTTTTT. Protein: CASEQGAGTGELFF.

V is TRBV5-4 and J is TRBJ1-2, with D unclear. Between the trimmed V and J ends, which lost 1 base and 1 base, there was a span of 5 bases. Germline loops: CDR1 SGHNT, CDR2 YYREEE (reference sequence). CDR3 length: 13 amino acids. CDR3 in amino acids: CASSLPINYGYTF. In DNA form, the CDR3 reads TGTGCCAGCAGCTTGCCTATTAACTATGGCTACACCTTC.

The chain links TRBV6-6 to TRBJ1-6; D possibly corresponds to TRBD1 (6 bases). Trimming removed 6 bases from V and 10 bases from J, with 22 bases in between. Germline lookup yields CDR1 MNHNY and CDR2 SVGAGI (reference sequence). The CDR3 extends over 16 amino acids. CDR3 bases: TGTGCCAGCAGCTATGGACAGACTGCTGGTTGGTCACCCCTCCACTTT. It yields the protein CASSYGQTAGWSPLHF.

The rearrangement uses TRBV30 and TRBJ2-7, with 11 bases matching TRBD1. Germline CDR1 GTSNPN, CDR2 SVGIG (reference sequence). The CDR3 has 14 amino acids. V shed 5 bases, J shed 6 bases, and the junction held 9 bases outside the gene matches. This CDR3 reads CAWGGTGGWSEQYF. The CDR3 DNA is TGTGCCTGGGGGGGGACAGGGGGTTGGAGCGAGCAGTACTTC.

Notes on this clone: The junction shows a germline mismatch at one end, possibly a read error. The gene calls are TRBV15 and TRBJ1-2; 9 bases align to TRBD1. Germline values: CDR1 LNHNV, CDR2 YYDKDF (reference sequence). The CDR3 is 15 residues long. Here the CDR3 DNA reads TGTGCCACCAGCAGGCGCACAGGGGGCGAGTATGGCTACCCCTTC. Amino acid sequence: CATSRRTGGEYGYPF.

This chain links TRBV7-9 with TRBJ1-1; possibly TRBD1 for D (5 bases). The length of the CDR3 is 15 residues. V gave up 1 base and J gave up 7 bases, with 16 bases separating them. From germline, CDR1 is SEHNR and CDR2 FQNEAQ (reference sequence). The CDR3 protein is CASSLEEGQRGEAFF. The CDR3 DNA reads TGTGCCAGCAGCTTAGAGGAGGGGCAAAGGGGTGAAGCTTTCTTT. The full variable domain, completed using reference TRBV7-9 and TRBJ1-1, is DTGVSQNPRHKITKRGQNVTFRCDPISEHNRLYWYRQTLGQGPEFLTYFQNEAQLEKSRLLSDRFSAERPKGSFSTLEIQRTEQGDSAMYLCASSLEEGQRGEAFFGQGTRLTVV.

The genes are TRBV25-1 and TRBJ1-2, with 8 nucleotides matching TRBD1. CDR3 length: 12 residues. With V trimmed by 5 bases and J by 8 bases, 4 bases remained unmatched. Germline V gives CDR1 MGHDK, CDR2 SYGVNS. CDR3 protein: CASSPRTGGYTF. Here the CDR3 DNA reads TGTGCCAGCAGTCCCCGGACAGGGGGCTACACCTTC.

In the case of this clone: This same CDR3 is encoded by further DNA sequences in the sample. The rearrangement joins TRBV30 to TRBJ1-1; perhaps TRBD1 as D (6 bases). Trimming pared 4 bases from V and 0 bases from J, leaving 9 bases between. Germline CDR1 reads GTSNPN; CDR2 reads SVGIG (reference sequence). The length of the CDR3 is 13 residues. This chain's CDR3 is CAWTGQLNTEAFF. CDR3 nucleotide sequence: TGTGCCTGGACTGGACAGTTGAACACTGAAGCTTTCTTT. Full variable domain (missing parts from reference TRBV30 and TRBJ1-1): SQTIHQWPATLVQPVGSPLSLECTVEGTSNPNLYWYRQAAGRGLQLLFYSVGIGQISSEVPQNLSASRPQDRQFILSSKKLLLSDSGFYLCAWTGQLNTEAFFGQGTRLTVV.

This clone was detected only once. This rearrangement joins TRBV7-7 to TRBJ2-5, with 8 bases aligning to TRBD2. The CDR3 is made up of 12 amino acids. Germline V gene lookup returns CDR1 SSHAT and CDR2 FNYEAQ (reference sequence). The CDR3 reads CASGTSGETQYF. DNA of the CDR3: TGTGCTAGCGGTACTAGCGGAGAGACCCAGTACTTC.

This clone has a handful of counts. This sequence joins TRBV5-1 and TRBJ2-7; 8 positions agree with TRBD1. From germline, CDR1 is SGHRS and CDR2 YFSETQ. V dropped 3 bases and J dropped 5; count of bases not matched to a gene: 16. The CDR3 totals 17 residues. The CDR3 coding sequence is TGCGCCAGCAGCTCGCAACTCTTGGACAGGGCCAAGAACGAGCAGTACTTC. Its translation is CASSSQLLDRAKNEQYF.

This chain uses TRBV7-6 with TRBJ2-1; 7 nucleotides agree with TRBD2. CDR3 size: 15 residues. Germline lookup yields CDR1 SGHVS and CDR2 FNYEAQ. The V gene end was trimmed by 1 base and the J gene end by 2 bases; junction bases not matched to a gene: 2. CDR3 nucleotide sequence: TGTGCCAGCAGCTTAGTCGGGGGGACCTACAATGAGCAGTTCTTC. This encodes CASSLVGGTYNEQFF. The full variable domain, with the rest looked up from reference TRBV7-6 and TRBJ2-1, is GAGVSQSPRYKVTKRGQDVALRCDPISGHVSLYWYRQALGQGPEFLTYFNYEAQQDKSGLPNDRFSAERPEGSISTLTIQRTEQRDSAMYRCASSLVGGTYNEQFFGPGTRLTVL.

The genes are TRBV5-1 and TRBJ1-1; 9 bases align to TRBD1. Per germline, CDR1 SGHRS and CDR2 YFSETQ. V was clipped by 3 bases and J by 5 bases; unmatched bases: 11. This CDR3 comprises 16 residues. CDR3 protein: CASSSGQGMFGTEAFF. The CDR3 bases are TGCGCCAGCAGCTCCGGACAGGGGATGTTCGGAACTGAAGCTTTCTTT.

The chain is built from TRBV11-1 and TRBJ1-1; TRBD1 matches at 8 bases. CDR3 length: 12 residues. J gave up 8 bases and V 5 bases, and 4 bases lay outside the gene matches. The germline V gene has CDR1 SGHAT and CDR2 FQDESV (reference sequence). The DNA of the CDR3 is TGTGCCAGCAGCCCGAGGACAGGGGAAGCTTTCTTT. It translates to CASSPRTGEAFF.

The CDR3 DNA is TGCGCCAGCAGCCAAGTAGGGGCGGATCTGCAAGAGACCCAGTACTTC. It yields the protein CASSQVGADLQETQYF. The chain has TRBV4-3 and TRBJ2-5; maybe TRBD1 (5 bases). CDR1 is LGHNA, CDR2 YSLEER, per germline. The V and J ends lost 1 base and 2 bases respectively, with 14 bases between them. The CDR3 is 16 residues long.

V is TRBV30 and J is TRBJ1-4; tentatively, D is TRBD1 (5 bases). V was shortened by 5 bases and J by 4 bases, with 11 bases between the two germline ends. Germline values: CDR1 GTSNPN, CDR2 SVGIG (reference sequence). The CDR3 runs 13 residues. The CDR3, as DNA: TGTGCCTGGGGGACTGGGAATAATGAAAAACTGTTTTTT. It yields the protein CAWGTGNNEKLFF.

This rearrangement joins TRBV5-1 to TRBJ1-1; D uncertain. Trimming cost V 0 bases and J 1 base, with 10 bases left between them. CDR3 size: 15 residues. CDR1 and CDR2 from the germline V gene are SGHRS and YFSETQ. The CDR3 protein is CASSLDPGKNTEAFF. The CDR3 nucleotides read TGCGCCAGCAGCTTGGATCCGGGGAAGAACACTGAAGCTTTCTTT.

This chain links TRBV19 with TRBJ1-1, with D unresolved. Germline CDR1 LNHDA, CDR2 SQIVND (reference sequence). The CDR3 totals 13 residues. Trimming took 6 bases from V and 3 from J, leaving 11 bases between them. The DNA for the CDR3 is TGTGCCAGTAGCCACCTCACTGACACTGAAGCTTTCTTT. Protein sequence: CASSHLTDTEAFF.

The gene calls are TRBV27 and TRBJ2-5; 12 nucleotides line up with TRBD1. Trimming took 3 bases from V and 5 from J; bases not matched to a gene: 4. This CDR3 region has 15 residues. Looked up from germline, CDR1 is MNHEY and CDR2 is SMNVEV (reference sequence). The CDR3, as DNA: TGTGCCAGCAGTTTTGGGACAGGGGGCGGCGAGACCCAGTACTTC. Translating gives CASSFGTGGGETQYF.

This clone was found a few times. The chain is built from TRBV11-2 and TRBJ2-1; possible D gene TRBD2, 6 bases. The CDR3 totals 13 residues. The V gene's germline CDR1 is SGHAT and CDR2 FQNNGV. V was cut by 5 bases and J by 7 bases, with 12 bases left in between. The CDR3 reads CASSPGTVNEQFF. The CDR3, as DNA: TGTGCCAGCAGCCCTGGGACTGTGAATGAGCAGTTCTTC.

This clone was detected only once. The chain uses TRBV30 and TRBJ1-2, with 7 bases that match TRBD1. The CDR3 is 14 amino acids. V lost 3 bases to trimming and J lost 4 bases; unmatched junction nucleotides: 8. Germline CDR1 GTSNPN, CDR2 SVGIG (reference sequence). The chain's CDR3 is CAWSQGGRGYGYTF. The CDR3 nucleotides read TGTGCCTGGAGCCAAGGGGGCAGGGGCTATGGCTACACCTTC.

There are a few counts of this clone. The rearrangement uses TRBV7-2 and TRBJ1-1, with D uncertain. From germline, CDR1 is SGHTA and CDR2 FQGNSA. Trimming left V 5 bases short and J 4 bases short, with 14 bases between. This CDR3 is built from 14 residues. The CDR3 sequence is CASSRNGVFTEAFF. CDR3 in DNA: TGTGCCAGCAGCCGAAATGGAGTCTTCACTGAAGCTTTCTTT.

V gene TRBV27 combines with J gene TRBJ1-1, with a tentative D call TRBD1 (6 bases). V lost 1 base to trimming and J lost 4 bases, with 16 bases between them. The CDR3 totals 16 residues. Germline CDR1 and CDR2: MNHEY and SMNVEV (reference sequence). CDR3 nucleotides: TGTGCCAGCAGTTTATTCCGCGCAGGGGTGAGCACTGAAGCTTTCTTT. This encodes CASSLFRAGVSTEAFF.

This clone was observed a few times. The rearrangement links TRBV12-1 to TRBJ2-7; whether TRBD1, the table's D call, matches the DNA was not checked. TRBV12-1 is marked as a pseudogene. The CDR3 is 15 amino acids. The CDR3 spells CASSLRQPLPYEQYF. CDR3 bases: TGTGCCAGCAGTCTTAGACAGCCACTACCCTACGAGCAGTACTTC.

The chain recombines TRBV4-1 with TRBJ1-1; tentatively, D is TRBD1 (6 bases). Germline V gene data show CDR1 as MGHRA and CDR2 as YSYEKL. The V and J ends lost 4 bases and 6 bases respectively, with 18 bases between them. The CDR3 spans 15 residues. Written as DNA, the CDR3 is TGCGCCAGCAGCCCTAACCAGGGGCAACGGGCTGAAGCTTTCTTT. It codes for CASSPNQGQRAEAFF.

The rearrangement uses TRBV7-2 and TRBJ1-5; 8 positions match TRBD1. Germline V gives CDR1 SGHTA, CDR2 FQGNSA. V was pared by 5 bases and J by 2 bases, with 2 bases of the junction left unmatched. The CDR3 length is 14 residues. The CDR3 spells CASSQGQGNQPQHF. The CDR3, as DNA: TGTGCCAGCAGCCAGGGACAGGGCAATCAGCCCCAGCATTTT. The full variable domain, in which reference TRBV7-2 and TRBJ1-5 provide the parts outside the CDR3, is GAGVSQSPSNKVTEKGKDVELRCDPISGHTALYWYRQSLGQGLEFLIYFQGNSAPDKSGLPSDRFSAERTGGSVSTLTIQRTQQEDSAVYLCASSQGQGNQPQHFGDGTRLSIL.

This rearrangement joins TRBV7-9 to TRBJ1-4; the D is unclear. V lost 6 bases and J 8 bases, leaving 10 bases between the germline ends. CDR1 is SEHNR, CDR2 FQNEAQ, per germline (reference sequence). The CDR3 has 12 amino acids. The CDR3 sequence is CASSRGREKLFF. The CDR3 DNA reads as TGTGCCAGCAGTCGCGGCCGGGAAAAACTGTTTTTT.

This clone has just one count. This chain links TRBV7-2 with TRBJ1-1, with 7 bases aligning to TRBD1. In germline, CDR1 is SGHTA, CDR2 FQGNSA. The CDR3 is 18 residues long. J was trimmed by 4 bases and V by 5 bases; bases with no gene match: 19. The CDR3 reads CASSAYRQGLSRPTEAFF. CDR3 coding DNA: TGTGCCAGCAGCGCATACCGACAGGGACTTTCTCGTCCCACTGAAGCTTTCTTT. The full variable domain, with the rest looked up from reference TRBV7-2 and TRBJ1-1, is GAGVSQSPSNKVTEKGKDVELRCDPISGHTALYWYRQSLGQGLEFLIYFQGNSAPDKSGLPSDRFSAERTGGSVSTLTIQRTQQEDSAVYLCASSAYRQGLSRPTEAFFGQGTRLTVV.

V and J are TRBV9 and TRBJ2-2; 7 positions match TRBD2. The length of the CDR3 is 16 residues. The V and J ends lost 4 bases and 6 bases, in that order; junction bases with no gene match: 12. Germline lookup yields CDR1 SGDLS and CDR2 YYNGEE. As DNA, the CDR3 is TGTGCCAGCAGCCCGAAGGGACTACCAGAACCCGGGGAGCTGTTTTTT. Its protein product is CASSPKGLPEPGELFF.

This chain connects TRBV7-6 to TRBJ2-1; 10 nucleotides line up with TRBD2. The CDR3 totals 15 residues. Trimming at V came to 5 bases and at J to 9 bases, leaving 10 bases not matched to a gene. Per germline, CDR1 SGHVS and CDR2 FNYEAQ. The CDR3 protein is CASSDTGTSVGEQFF. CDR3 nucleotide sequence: TGTGCCAGCAGCGATACCGGGACTAGCGTAGGTGAGCAGTTCTTC.

CDR3 DNA sequence: TGTGCCAGCAGTGTCCAGGAGAACACTGAAGCTTTCTTT. This codes for CASSVQENTEAFF. The chain recombines TRBV6-4 with TRBJ1-1; D uncertain. Germline values: CDR1 MRHNA, CDR2 SNTAGT. The CDR3 length is 13 residues. Deletions cut 4 bases from V and 1 base from J, with 7 bases between.

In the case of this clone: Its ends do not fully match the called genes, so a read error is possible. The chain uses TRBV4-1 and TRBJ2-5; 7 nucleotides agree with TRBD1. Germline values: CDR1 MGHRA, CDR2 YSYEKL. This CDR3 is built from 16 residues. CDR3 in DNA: TGCGCCAGCAGCCAAGTTCAGGGGGACACCTCCGAGACCCAATACTTC. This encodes CASSQVQGDTSETQYF.

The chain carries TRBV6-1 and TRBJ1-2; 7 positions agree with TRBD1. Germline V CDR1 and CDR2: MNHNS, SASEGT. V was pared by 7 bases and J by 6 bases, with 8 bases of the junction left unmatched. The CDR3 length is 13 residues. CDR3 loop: CASKQTGSDGYTF. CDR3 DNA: TGTGCCAGCAAACAGACAGGGTCCGATGGCTACACCTTC.